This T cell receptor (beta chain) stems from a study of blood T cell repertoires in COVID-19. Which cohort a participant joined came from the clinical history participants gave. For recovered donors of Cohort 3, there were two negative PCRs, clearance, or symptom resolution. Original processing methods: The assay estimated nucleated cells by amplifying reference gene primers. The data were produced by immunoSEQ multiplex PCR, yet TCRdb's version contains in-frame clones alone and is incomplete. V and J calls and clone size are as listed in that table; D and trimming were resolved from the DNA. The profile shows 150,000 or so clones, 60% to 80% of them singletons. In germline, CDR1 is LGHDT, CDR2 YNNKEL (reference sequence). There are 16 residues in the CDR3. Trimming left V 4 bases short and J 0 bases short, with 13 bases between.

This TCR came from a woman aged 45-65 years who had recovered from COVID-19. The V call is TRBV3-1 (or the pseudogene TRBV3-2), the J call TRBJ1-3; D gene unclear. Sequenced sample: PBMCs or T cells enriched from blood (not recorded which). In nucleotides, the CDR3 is TGTGCCAGCAGCCCCCGAGGGTACTCCTCTGGAAACACCATATATTTT. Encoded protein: CASSPRGYSSGNTIYF.